What follows are 10 T cell receptor beta chains derived from one specimen sequenced in a study of T-cell memory formation after mild COVID-19. A single record per CDR3 protein comes from TCRdb applying MiXCR to the 5' RACE reads. The sample consists of around 180,000 distinct CDR3 sequences, about 18% of them appearing once. Material for sequencing was PBMCs or a T cell subset sorted from them (not recorded which). These TCRs come from a young man who had mild COVID-19 (a few samples of this study predate the infection). Cell type and time point are not known.

The chain is built from TRBV12-3 or TRBV12-4 and TRBJ2-3, with TRBD2 identical over 9 bases. V lost 0 bases to trimming and J lost 6 bases; unmatched junction nucleotides: 10. The CDR3 sequence is 17 residues long. The CDR3 DNA reads as TGTGCCAGCAGTTTAGCGTCGTCGGCGGGGGGGCTTGATACGCAGTATTTT. Its protein is CASSLASSAGGLDTQYF.

This chain links TRBV2 with TRBJ1-5, with a weak D call TRBD1 (5 bases). This CDR3 contains 15 residues. CDR1 is SNHLY and CDR2 is FYNNEI in the germline V gene. V was shortened by 3 bases and J by 2 bases, with 11 bases between the two germline ends. For the CDR3, the DNA is TGTGCCAGCAGTGACTGGGGCAGCGGCAATCAGCCCCAGCATTTT. It yields the protein CASSDWGSGNQPQHF.

This clonotype was found a few times. The J gene is TRBJ2-1, the V gene TRBV10-3, with D possibly matching TRBD2 (5 bases). This CDR3 is 14 amino acids long. V was pared by 6 bases and J by 1 base, with 10 bases between. Germline lookup yields CDR1 ENHRY and CDR2 SYGVKD. The CDR3 region is CAIRDRGSYNEQFF. DNA for the CDR3: TGTGCCATCAGGGACCGGGGATCCTACAATGAGCAGTTCTTC.

The chain links TRBV5-1 to TRBJ2-1; D unresolved. V was cut by 0 bases and J by 0 bases, with 10 bases left in between. The CDR3 totals 16 residues. CDR1 is SGHRS, CDR2 YFSETQ, per germline. The CDR3 DNA reads TGCGCCAGCAGCTTGGGATCCTCTTCCTCCTACAATGAGCAGTTCTTC. Amino acid sequence: CASSLGSSSSYNEQFF.

This clonotype was found a few times. This rearrangement joins TRBV7-7 to TRBJ2-2; 7 positions match TRBD2. Trimming took 0 bases from V and 4 from J; bases not matched to a gene: 2. The germline CDR1 and CDR2 sequences are SSHAT and FNYEAQ (reference sequence). This CDR3 comprises 15 residues. Here the CDR3 reads CASSLAPSGTGELFF. The CDR3 DNA follows: TGTGCCAGCAGCTTAGCGCCTAGCGGCACCGGGGAGCTGTTTTTT.

This clonotype was detected only a few times. V and J are TRBV7-2 and TRBJ2-3; D is unclear. Germline assignment: CDR1 SGHTA and CDR2 FQGNSA. Trimming cost V 5 bases and J 7 bases, with 10 bases left between them. This CDR3 contains 12 residues. CDR3 loop: CASSLTFNTQYF. CDR3 nucleotides: TGTGCCAGCAGCCTGACATTCAATACGCAGTATTTT.

This chain connects TRBV5-1 to TRBJ2-3; 8 bases fit TRBD2. This CDR3 spans 17 amino acids. V lost 3 bases and J lost 5; bases outside the gene matches: 14. CDR1 and CDR2 from the germline V gene are SGHRS and YFSETQ. In DNA form, the CDR3 reads TGCGCCAGCAGCTGGACGAGCCGGGCGGGGGGAAGAGATACGCAGTATTTT. Protein product: CASSWTSRAGGRDTQYF.

This chain uses TRBV4-2 with TRBJ2-1, with D possibly called TRBD1 or TRBD2 (5 bases each). V lost 0 bases to trimming and J lost 10 bases, with 10 bases between them. Germline loops: CDR1 LGHNA, CDR2 YNFKEQ. The CDR3 extends over 13 amino acids. This chain's CDR3 is CASSQEGPPEQFF. Here the CDR3 DNA reads TGTGCCAGCAGCCAAGAGGGACCACCAGAGCAGTTCTTC.

The chain couples TRBV18 to TRBJ1-1, with 12 bases identical to TRBD1. After removal of 3 bases from V and 4 bases from J, the junction contained 0 bases not matched to a gene. CDR3 length equals 14 residues. CDR1 and CDR2 from the germline V gene are KGHSH and LQKENI. Here the CDR3 reads CASSPGQGATEAFF. The CDR3 nucleotides read TGTGCCAGCTCACCGGGACAGGGGGCCACTGAAGCTTTCTTT.

The chain is built from TRBV10-3 and TRBJ2-3, with D perhaps given as TRBD1 or TRBD2 (6 bases each). In germline, CDR1 is ENHRY, CDR2 SYGVKD. This CDR3 is 15 amino acids long. V gave up 9 bases and J gave up 6 bases, with 22 bases separating them. CDR3 amino acids: CAINPGGLVTDTQYF. The CDR3 region has the DNA TGTGCCATTAACCCCGGGGGCTTAGTAACGGATACGCAGTATTTT.